This T cell receptor beta chain appears in the sequencing data of a study of T cell responses to AZD1222 COVID-19 vaccine. Broader study findings: Just a handful of people given AZD1222 tested seropositive at baseline.

The CDR3 has 13 residues. The germline V gene encodes CDR1 SGHTA and CDR2 FQGNSA. Trimming at V came to 1 base and at J to 7 bases, leaving 4 bases not matched to a gene. Concerning this clone itself: Antigen: not known. This CDR3 is also generated by other DNA sequences in the sample.

Data came from immunoSEQ multiplex PCR; TCRdb stores just in-frame clones and leaves some out. Of 90,000 to 120,000 clones listed, roughly nine tenths are singletons. This receptor was obtained from an adult who received the AZD1222 COVID-19 vaccine. The sample consisted of peripheral blood, taken 28 days after the second AZD1222 dose. This chain links TRBV7-2 with TRBJ2-7, with TRBD2 matching 7 bases. CDR3 coding DNA: TGTGCCAGCAGCTTAGGTGTCGGGGGGGAGCAGTACTTC. Translated, it gives CASSLGVGGEQYF.